A single sample is the source of the 25 T cell receptor beta chains below, sequenced in a study of T cell repertoires in cytomegalovirus infection. TCRdb fed the reads into MiXCR, producing one record per CDR3 protein. The sample records roughly 110,000 distinct CDR3 sequences, around 30% being singletons. No antigen has been identified for these receptors. The starting material was CD8+ T cells from cultured PBMCs, obtained from culture after CMV antigen stimulation. The receptor source for this set is a human donor in good health (CMV status not recorded). Some clones in this sample may be carry-over from other donors' samples.

In regard to this clonotype: Germline and junction disagree at one end, which may indicate a read error. The V call is TRBV7-9, the J call TRBJ2-3; no definite D call. The CDR3 has 17 residues. Germline V gives CDR1 SEHNR, CDR2 FQNEAQ (reference sequence). Here the CDR3 reads CASSSRDVSDSIDTQYF. The DNA of the CDR3 is TGTGCCAGCAGCTCCCGTGATGTGTCGGATAGCATAGATACGCAGTATTTT.

The J gene is TRBJ1-1, the V gene TRBV3-1, with 8 bases lining up with TRBD1. The length of the CDR3 is 16 residues. CDR1 is LGHDT, CDR2 YNNKEL, per germline (reference sequence). V was clipped by 1 base and J by 0 bases; unmatched bases: 4. The CDR3, as DNA: TGTGCCAGCAGCCAAGGACCAGGGGGCCTGAACACTGAAGCTTTCTTT. Amino acids: CASSQGPGGLNTEAFF.

This clonotype was recorded only once. The genes are TRBV7-4 and TRBJ2-6, with D possibly being TRBD1 (6 bases). There are 17 residues in the CDR3. V was clipped by 6 bases and J by 0 bases, with 15 bases between them. CDR1 and CDR2 (germline): SGHVT, SQSDAQ. The CDR3 nucleotides are TGTGCCAGCAGAAACAGGGATTCCTTCTCTGGGGCCAACGTCCTGACTTTC. Translating gives CASRNRDSFSGANVLTF.

In this sample, this clonotype turned up a few times. V gene TRBV4-1 combines with J gene TRBJ1-1, with a weak D call TRBD1 (5 bases). The length of the CDR3 is 15 residues. Between the trimmed V and J ends, which lost 3 bases and 1 base, there was a span of 12 bases. Germline-derived CDR1 and CDR2 are MGHRA and YSYEKL. CDR3 coding DNA: TGCGCCAGCAGCCAGGCTCCCGGGGGGAACACTGAAGCTTTCTTT. Translation gives CASSQAPGGNTEAFF.

The J gene is TRBJ1-6, the V gene TRBV7-4; 8 bases fit TRBD1. This CDR3 comprises 16 residues. Trimming took 1 base from V and 5 from J; bases not matched to a gene: 4. CDR1 is SGHVT and CDR2 is SQSDAQ in the germline V gene. The CDR3 protein is CASSLGNRGNNSPLHF. The CDR3 DNA sequence: TGTGCCAGCAGCTTAGGAAACAGGGGGAATAATTCACCCCTCCACTTT.

This clonotype has just a few counts. This chain uses TRBV27 with TRBJ1-6, with D tentatively TRBD1 (6 bases). This CDR3 region has 15 residues. Trimming shortened V by 5 bases and J by 2 bases, and 10 bases separated the two germline ends. Germline V gene sequence: CDR1 MNHEY, CDR2 SMNVEV (reference sequence). CDR3 sequence (DNA): TGTGCCAGCAGTAATCAGGGGCCCTATAATTCACCCCTCCACTTT. This sequence encodes CASSNQGPYNSPLHF.

In this sample, this clonotype turned up a few times. V usage is TRBV7-6 and J usage is TRBJ2-3; 9 nucleotides align to TRBD2. This CDR3 spans 15 amino acids. Trimming removed 5 bases from V and 7 bases from J; junction bases left unmatched: 10. Germline lookup yields CDR1 SGHVS and CDR2 FNYEAQ. CDR3 bases: TGTGCCAGCAGCCCGGACAGCGGGGGGCGGCATACGCAGTATTTT. Its translation: CASSPDSGGRHTQYF.

This clonotype was picked up a small number of times. The chain couples TRBV27 to TRBJ1-1; TRBD1 aligns across 10 bases. Germline V CDR1 and CDR2: MNHEY, SMNVEV (reference sequence). The J segment lost 7 bases and the V segment lost 5 bases, leaving 13 bases of the junction unmatched. This CDR3 region has 16 residues. CDR3 nucleotide sequence: TGTGCCAGCAGTCCGGGGACAGGGGTGCCTCGGGGTGAAGCTTTCTTT. The encoded protein is CASSPGTGVPRGEAFF.

This clonotype has at least ten counts. The genes are TRBV28 and TRBJ1-2; 9 positions agree with TRBD1. The CDR3 is made up of 16 amino acids. The germline gives CDR1 MDHEN, CDR2 SYDVKM. The V and J ends lost 4 bases and 6 bases, in that order; junction bases with no gene match: 12. The CDR3 region is CASSYPPGQGSDGYTF. CDR3 nucleotides: TGTGCCAGCAGTTATCCTCCGGGACAGGGCAGCGATGGCTACACCTTC.

This chain uses TRBV4-1 with TRBJ2-7; D remains ambiguous. Trimming shortened V by 0 bases and J by 0 bases, and 6 bases separated the two germline ends. Per germline, CDR1 MGHRA and CDR2 YSYEKL. This CDR3 has 14 amino acids. The CDR3: CASSQERFSYEQYF. CDR3 in DNA: TGCGCCAGCAGCCAAGAGAGGTTCTCCTACGAGCAGTACTTC.

CDR3 amino acids: CASSWGQGGGASNQPQHF. Written as DNA, the CDR3 is TGTGCCAGCAGTTGGGGGCAAGGAGGGGGGGCTAGCAATCAGCCCCAGCATTTT. The chain recombines TRBV7-9 with TRBJ1-5; D possibly corresponds to TRBD1 (6 bases). V lost 6 bases and J lost 0, with 21 bases in between. In germline, CDR1 is SEHNR, CDR2 FQNEAQ (reference sequence). This CDR3 is built from 18 residues.

At least ten counts were recorded for this clonotype. The chain has TRBV5-4 and TRBJ1-1, with 7 bases aligning to TRBD1. CDR1 and CDR2 from the germline V gene are SGHNT and YYREEE (reference sequence). This CDR3 spans 15 amino acids. Germline trimming cut 4 bases from V and 1 base from J; bases unmatched to any gene: 7. CDR3 in DNA: TGTGCCAGCAGCCCGACAGGGAGGAAGAACACTGAAGCTTTCTTT. This encodes CASSPTGRKNTEAFF.

This clonotype showed up many times. The chain links TRBV4-2 to TRBJ2-1; the D is unclear. Germline V lookup: CDR1 LGHNA, CDR2 YNFKEQ. The CDR3 is 15 residues long. The V end was cut by 0 bases, the J end by 6 bases, with 12 bases between. CDR3 in amino acids: CASSQEYSNLNEQFF. For the CDR3, the DNA is TGTGCCAGCAGCCAAGAGTACAGTAATCTCAATGAGCAGTTCTTC.

This clonotype was detected once. The rearrangement joins TRBV2 to TRBJ2-5, with no clear D. V was shortened by 5 bases and J by 0 bases, with 10 bases between the two germline ends. The CDR3 runs 14 residues. Germline CDR1 and CDR2: SNHLY and FYNNEI. CDR3 coding DNA: TGTGCCAGCAGTCCAACTGACAACCAAGAGACCCAGTACTTC. The encoded protein is CASSPTDNQETQYF.

This rearrangement joins TRBV7-2 to TRBJ2-2; unclear D gene. V was pared by 1 base and J by 4 bases, with 13 bases between. The germline V gene has CDR1 SGHTA and CDR2 FQGNSA. The CDR3 covers 16 residues. CDR3 sequence: CASSLDSSMGTGELFF. CDR3 bases: TGTGCCAGCAGCTTAGATTCCTCAATGGGCACCGGGGAGCTGTTTTTT.

The table lists this clonotype with a few counts. The chain employs TRBV28 and TRBJ1-6; 10 bases fit TRBD1. The CDR3 is made up of 17 amino acids. Per the germline V gene, CDR1 is MDHEN and CDR2 is SYDVKM. After removal of 5 bases from V and 9 bases from J, the junction contained 13 bases not matched to a gene. The chain's CDR3 is CASSIYMGQGYRSPLHF. As DNA, the CDR3 is TGTGCCAGCAGTATCTACATGGGACAGGGGTATCGTTCACCCCTCCACTTT.

In this sample, this clonotype turned up many times. The chain couples TRBV28 to TRBJ2-7; D is possibly TRBD1 or TRBD2 (5 bases each). Germline V gives CDR1 MDHEN, CDR2 SYDVKM. The CDR3 sequence is 18 residues long. V gave up 1 base and J gave up 5 bases, with 24 bases separating them. CDR3 sequence reads: CASSLFGLKGPTRDEQYF. The CDR3 DNA reads as TGTGCCAGCAGTTTATTCGGCCTTAAGGGACCGACACGAGACGAGCAGTACTTC.

This clonotype has more than one count but fewer than ten. The chain couples TRBV11-2 to TRBJ2-2; TRBD1 matches at 8 bases. The germline gives CDR1 SGHAT, CDR2 FQNNGV. V shed 5 bases, J shed 7 bases, and the junction held 6 bases outside the gene matches. The CDR3 has 14 residues. CDR3 bases: TGTGCCAGCAGCCTGACAGGGGTCGGCGGGGAGCTGTTTTTT. This gives the protein CASSLTGVGGELFF.

This clonotype was seen only a few times. The rearrangement links TRBV27 to TRBJ1-3, with D perhaps matching TRBD1 (5 bases). V gave up 4 bases and J gave up 0 bases, with 16 bases separating them. The V gene's germline CDR1 is MNHEY and CDR2 SMNVEV (reference sequence). The CDR3 is 17 amino acids. DNA of the CDR3: TGTGCCAGCAGTTCCGGGGCTCCGACCCTCTCTGGAAACACCATATATTTT. Protein: CASSSGAPTLSGNTIYF.

In nucleotides, the CDR3 is TGTGCCAGCAGTGATACGTGGGGACTTTATAGCAATCAGCCCCAGCATTTT. Translated: CASSDTWGLYSNQPQHF. The rearrangement uses TRBV6-6 and TRBJ1-5, with D possibly matching TRBD1 (5 bases). The V gene's germline CDR1 is MNHNY and CDR2 SVGAGI (reference sequence). Trimming left V 5 bases short and J 0 bases short, with 17 bases between. The CDR3 spans 17 residues.

This clonotype was detected only a few times. The V call is TRBV7-6, the J call TRBJ2-7; 7 bases align to TRBD1. This CDR3 is 14 amino acids long. Germline-derived CDR1 and CDR2 are SGHVS and FNYEAQ. After removal of 5 bases from V and 5 bases from J, the junction contained 9 bases not matched to a gene. The CDR3 is CASSPDRTPNEQYF. CDR3 DNA sequence: TGTGCCAGCAGCCCGGACAGGACCCCCAACGAGCAGTACTTC.

A note on this clonotype: An end of the junction differs from the germline gene, which may be a read error. The chain recombines TRBV4-1 with TRBJ1-4, with D perhaps matching TRBD1 (6 bases). The length of the CDR3 is 15 residues. The germline CDR1 and CDR2 sequences are MGHRA and YSYEKL. CDR3 in DNA: TGCGCCAGCAGACAAGTGGAACAGGGTAATGAAAAACTGTTTTTT. This codes for CASRQVEQGNEKLFF.

V and J are TRBV2 and TRBJ2-5; TRBD1 might be the D (5 bases). This CDR3 has 15 amino acids. V lost 2 bases, J lost 0 bases, and 10 bases lay in between. Germline V gene sequence: CDR1 SNHLY, CDR2 FYNNEI. In nucleotides, the CDR3 is TGTGCCAGCAGTGAATTAGTAGGGGACCAAGAGACCCAGTACTTC. Protein sequence: CASSELVGDQETQYF. Complete variable domain (other parts from reference TRBV2 and TRBJ2-5): EPEVTQTPSHQVTQMGQEVILRCVPISNHLYFYWYRQILGQKVEFLVSFYNNEISEKSEIFDDQFSVERPDGSNFTLKIRSTKLEDSAMYFCASSELVGDQETQYFGPGTRLLVL.

This clonotype was counted many times. The CDR3 sequence is CASSQDARANYGYTF. The CDR3 nucleotides read TGCGCCAGCAGCCAAGACGCCAGGGCCAACTATGGCTACACCTTC. V is TRBV4-1 and J is TRBJ1-2; tentative D call: TRBD1 (5 bases). Trimming stripped 0 bases from V and 2 bases from J, with 10 bases between. This CDR3 contains 15 residues. Germline loops: CDR1 MGHRA, CDR2 YSYEKL.

The rearrangement joins TRBV9 to TRBJ2-7, with 7 nucleotides matching TRBD2. Germline CDR1 is SGDLS and CDR2 is YYNGEE. Losses at the gene ends were 3 bases for V and 7 bases for J; bases not matched to a gene: 4. The CDR3 loop spans 12 amino acids. CDR3 residues: CASSAGGVEQYF. The CDR3 region has the DNA TGTGCCAGCAGCGCGGGGGGAGTAGAGCAGTACTTC. The full variable domain, completed using reference TRBV9 and TRBJ2-7, is DSGVTQTPKHLITATGQRVTLRCSPRSGDLSVYWYQQSLDQGLQFLIQYYNGEERAKGNILERFSAQQFPDLHSELNLSSLELGDSALYFCASSAGGVEQYFGPGTRLTVT.